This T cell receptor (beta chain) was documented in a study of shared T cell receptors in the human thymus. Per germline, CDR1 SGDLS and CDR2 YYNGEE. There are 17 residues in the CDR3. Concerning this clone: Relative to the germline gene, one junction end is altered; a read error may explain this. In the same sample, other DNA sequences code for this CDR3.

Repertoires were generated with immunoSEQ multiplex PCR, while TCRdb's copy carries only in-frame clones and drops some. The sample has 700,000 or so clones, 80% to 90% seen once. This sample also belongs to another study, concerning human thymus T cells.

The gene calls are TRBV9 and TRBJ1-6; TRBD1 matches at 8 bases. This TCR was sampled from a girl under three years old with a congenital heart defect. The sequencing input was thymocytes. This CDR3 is CASSGTGQAGYNSPLHF. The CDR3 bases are TGTGCCAGCAGCGGTACGGGACAGGCGGGCTATAATTCCCCCCTCCACTTT.